What follows are 10 T cell receptor beta chains derived from one specimen sequenced in a study of cytomegalovirus exposure and HLA in healthy donors. Use of 60 Vbeta and 13 Jbeta primers characterized the PCR. Libraries were prepared by immunoSEQ multiplex PCR; TCRdb keeps only in-frame clonotypes and omits some of them. Here the sample spans some 66,000 clones, approximately 80% being singletons. Input material: PBMCs. These receptors all come from a woman between 25 and 40 years old in good health and CMV-seronegative.

The chain carries TRBV2 and TRBJ1-6; D not resolved. The V gene lost 8 bases and the J gene lost 4 bases, with 12 bases spanning the gap. The CDR3 runs to 14 residues. Germline assignment: CDR1 SNHLY and CDR2 FYNNEI. Here the CDR3 reads CASGSRGYNSPLHF. CDR3 in DNA: TGTGCCAGCGGGTCCAGAGGGTATAATTCACCCCTCCACTTT.

The rearrangement links TRBV28 to TRBJ1-2; possible D gene TRBD1, 5 bases. Germline lookup yields CDR1 MDHEN and CDR2 SYDVKM. The CDR3 contains 17 residues. Trimming cost V 7 bases and J 4 bases, with 25 bases left between them. CDR3 coding DNA: TGTGCCAGCACCTCCGGGACCGCCGCCAGCGGGGTCTATGGCTACACCTTC. Protein product: CASTSGTAASGVYGYTF.

This clone was seen more than once but under ten times. This rearrangement joins TRBV21-1 to TRBJ2-1; the listed D gene, TRBD2, was not tested against the DNA. TRBV21-1 constitutes a pseudogene. The CDR3 is 19 amino acids. The CDR3 DNA reads TGTGCCAGCAGCAAGGTGGGACTAGCGGGGGGAGGCTCCTACAATGAGCAGTTCTTC. Amino acid sequence: CASSKVGLAGGGSYNEQFF.

The sample holds one count of this clone. The V gene is TRBV7-9, the J gene TRBJ2-7, with 7 bases fitting TRBD1. V lost 5 bases to trimming and J lost 7 bases; unmatched junction nucleotides: 17. This CDR3 is 16 amino acids long. Germline V CDR1 and CDR2: SEHNR, FQNEAQ (reference sequence). The CDR3 spells CASSNLPGGVAEEQYF. The CDR3 DNA is TGTGCCAGCAGCAACCTCCCAGGGGGTGTCGCGGAAGAGCAGTACTTC.

V is TRBV4-2 and J is TRBJ1-3, with D possibly TRBD1 on 5 matching bases. Per germline, CDR1 LGHNA and CDR2 YNFKEQ. Deletions cut 0 bases from V and 1 base from J, with 16 bases between. The CDR3 is 18 residues long. The CDR3, as DNA: TGTGCCAGCAGCCAAGACGGGGGTTATGGGGGTTCTGGAAACACCATATATTTT. It specifies CASSQDGGYGGSGNTIYF.

The chain has TRBV27 and TRBJ2-7; D may be TRBD2 (7 bases). CDR3 length: 13 amino acids. The V and J ends lost 2 bases and 5 bases respectively, with 10 bases between them. Germline V gene sequence: CDR1 MNHEY, CDR2 SMNVEV (reference sequence). The CDR3 region has the DNA TGTGCCAGCAGTTTAAGGGGGGGTAACGAGCAGTACTTC. Translated, it gives CASSLRGGNEQYF.

The V call is TRBV6-5, the J call TRBJ2-7; 10 bases are a match to TRBD1. This CDR3 spans 15 amino acids. With V trimmed by 0 bases and J by 2 bases, 1 base remained unmatched. In germline, CDR1 is MNHEY, CDR2 SVGAGI. For the CDR3, the DNA is TGTGCCAGCAGTTACTCGGGACAGGGGACCTACGAGCAGTACTTC. It codes for CASSYSGQGTYEQYF.

This chain joins TRBV19 and TRBJ1-5, with D possibly being TRBD1 (6 bases). The length of the CDR3 is 16 residues. Between the trimmed V and J ends, which lost 7 bases and 1 base, there was a span of 17 bases. Germline V gene lookup returns CDR1 LNHDA and CDR2 SQIVND (reference sequence). The CDR3 spells CASTSGRGRSNQPQHF. The CDR3 DNA reads TGTGCCAGTACCAGCGGCAGGGGTAGGAGCAATCAGCCCCAGCATTTT.

This clone showed up just a few times. The chain couples TRBV6-5 to TRBJ2-2; tentative D call: TRBD2 (6 bases). Germline values: CDR1 MNHEY, CDR2 SVGAGI. The CDR3 contains 13 residues. This CDR3 reads CSTRDSGAGELFF. For the CDR3, the DNA is TGTTCCACCCGGGATTCGGGGGCCGGGGAGCTGTTTTTT.

The chain links TRBV7-2 to TRBJ2-6; D not resolved. The CDR3 is 14 amino acids. In germline, CDR1 is SGHTA, CDR2 FQGNSA. The germline V and J ends were trimmed by 3 bases and 0 bases, with 3 bases remaining between them. CDR3 amino acids: CASSFLSGANVLTF. CDR3 bases: TGTGCCAGCAGCTTTCTCTCTGGGGCCAACGTCCTGACTTTC.